A selection of T cell receptor beta chains follows, all from one sample in a study of technical replicates of blood from a few donors. Sequencing used immunoSEQ multiplex PCR; TCRdb keeps in-frame clones, though not all of them. The sample lists under 20,000 clones, around four fifths occurring once. The specimen sequenced was PBMCs. These receptors all come from a human donor in good health. CDR3s include the opening cysteine and the closing phenylalanine or tryptophan. D genes are given only for firm matches. Only part of the rows carry a size: once, few, many, or a class if the clone is expanded.

clone_size,d_call,v_call,j_call,cdr3_nt,cdr3_aa
-,-,TRBV30,TRBJ2-1,TGTGCCTGGGCTACGAGCTCCTACAATGAGCAGTTCTTC,CAWATSSYNEQFF
few,TRBD2,TRBV5-4,TRBJ2-7,TGTGCCAGCAGCTCGACTAGCGGCCCCGTCGAGCAGTACTTC,CASSSTSGPVEQYF
-,-,TRBV7-9,TRBJ2-7,TGTGCCAGCAGCCCAAGGGACTCCCCCGACGAGCAGTACTTC,CASSPRDSPDEQYF
once,-,TRBV21-1,TRBJ1-1,TGTGCCAGAAGAAAAAGGGGACACGCCATGAACACTGAAGCTTTCTTT,CARRKRGHAMNTEAFF
few,-,TRBV5-1,TRBJ1-1,TGCGCCAGCAGCTTTGGGGGGTTAGAGGACACTGAAGCTTTCTTT,CASSFGGLEDTEAFF
once,-,TRBV6-4,TRBJ1-3,TGTGCCAGCACCTATCCGACAGGCAGCTCTGGAAACACCATATATTTT,CASTYPTGSSGNTIYF
-,-,TRBV5-1,TRBJ2-1,TGCGCCAGCAGCTTACAGGGAGCGGGGAGTTACAATGAGCAGTTCTTC,CASSLQGAGSYNEQFF
once,TRBD2,TRBV6-5,TRBJ2-1,TGTGCCAGCAGTTACGGCGGGAGTGGGTCCTACAATGAGCAGTTCTTC,CASSYGGSGSYNEQFF
-,TRBD2,TRBV12-5,TRBJ2-7,TGTGCTAGTGGTTTGGGCTTGGGACTAGCCTACGAGCAGTACTTC,CASGLGLGLAYEQYF
-,TRBD2,TRBV5-1,TRBJ2-1,TGCGCCAGCAGCCCCGGGTCGGCGGGAGGGCATGAGCAGTTCTTC,CASSPGSAGGHEQFF
once,-,TRBV30,TRBJ1-5,TGTGCCTGGAGTGTAACAAGAAATCAGCCCCAGCATTTT,CAWSVTRNQPQHF
-,TRBD2,TRBV2,TRBJ2-3,TGTGCCAGCAGTTTAAGAGCGGGAGTGAGTGGTACGCAGTATTTT,CASSLRAGVSGTQYF
-,-,TRBV28,TRBJ2-7,TGTGCCAGCAGTCCATTAGGGACTGGGATCTACGAGCAGTACTTC,CASSPLGTGIYEQYF
once,-,TRBV6-5,TRBJ2-3,TGTGCCAGCAGTTATAGCCAGCTAGCCACAGATACGCAGTATTTT,CASSYSQLATDTQYF
-,-,TRBV5-1,TRBJ2-2,TGCGCCAGCAGCTTGCTGGGAGCGAACACCGGGGAGCTGTTTTTT,CASSLLGANTGELFF
-,TRBD2,TRBV5-1,TRBJ2-1,TGCGCCAGCAGCATGGGGACTAGCGGGAGGGGGATCGATGAGCAGTTCTTC,CASSMGTSGRGIDEQFF
-,-,TRBV5-1,TRBJ1-3,TGCGCCAGCAGCCACTCTGGAAACACCATATATTTT,CASSHSGNTIYF
-,-,TRBV28,TRBJ2-7,TGTGCCAGCAGAACGGGAGACGAGCAGTACTTC,CASRTGDEQYF
-,-,TRBV18,TRBJ2-1,TGTGCCAGCTCACCGGGGGGAGAGACAGGGAACAATGAGCAGTTCTTC,CASSPGGETGNNEQFF
-,-,TRBV6-1,TRBJ2-7,TGTGCCAGTACCCCGGGACAAACCCGGTCTGAGCAGTACTTC,CASTPGQTRSEQYF
-,-,TRBV5-1,TRBJ2-5,TGCGCCAGCAGCTTGGCCGGGAGTCCCCAAGAGACCCAGTACTTC,CASSLAGSPQETQYF
-,TRBD2,TRBV18,TRBJ2-1,TGTGCCAGCTCACCTCCTAGCGGGGACAATGAGCAGTTCTTC,CASSPPSGDNEQFF